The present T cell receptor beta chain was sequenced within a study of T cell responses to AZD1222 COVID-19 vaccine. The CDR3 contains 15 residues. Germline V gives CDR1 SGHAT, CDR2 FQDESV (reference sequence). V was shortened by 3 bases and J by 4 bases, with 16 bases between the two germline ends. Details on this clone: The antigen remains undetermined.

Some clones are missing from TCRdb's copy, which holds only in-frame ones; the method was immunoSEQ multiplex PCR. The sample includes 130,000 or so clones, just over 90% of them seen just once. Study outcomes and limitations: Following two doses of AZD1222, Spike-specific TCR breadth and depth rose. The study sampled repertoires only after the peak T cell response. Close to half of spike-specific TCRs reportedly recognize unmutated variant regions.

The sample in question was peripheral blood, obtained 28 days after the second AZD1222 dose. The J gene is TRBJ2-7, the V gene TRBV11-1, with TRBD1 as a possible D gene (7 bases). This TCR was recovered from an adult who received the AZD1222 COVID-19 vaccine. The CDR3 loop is CASSFRGAYGYEQYF. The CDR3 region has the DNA TGTGCCAGCAGCTTCAGGGGGGCGTACGGGTACGAGCAGTACTTC.